This TCR beta chain was observed in a study of control samples from healthy donors and cancer patients. Method: immunoSEQ multiplex PCR; TCRdb's copy keeps in-frame clones and lacks some. Of roughly 120,000 clones listed, approximately 94% are singletons. A note on this clone: Germline is not matched at one junction end, which may reflect a read error.

The germline V gene encodes CDR1 SGHTA and CDR2 FQGNSA. This CDR3 comprises 16 residues. The receptor was isolated from a man aged 50-60 years with head and neck cancer. This chain uses TRBV7-2 with TRBJ2-3; D ambiguous. Sequencing was done on a sample of PBMCs. The CDR3 DNA is TGTGCCAGCGGCTTAGCCAACCCGCCTAGCACAGATACGCAGTATTTT. It yields the protein CASGLANPPSTDTQYF.